This T cell receptor beta chain was recovered during a study of shared clonotypes between healthy human individuals. Whole-study context: The study used three CD4 naive, three CD4 memory, two CD8 naive and one CD8 memory plate per donor. Findings and limits, study-wide: Shared clonotypes: about 4.6% naive CD4, approximately 3.4% naive CD8, less than 2.5% memory CD4, under 0.5% memory CD8.

TCRdb's table, derived via immunoSEQ multiplex PCR, lists solely in-frame clones and lacks some. The table records 500,000 to 550,000 clones, approximately 94% of them present only once. Of note for this clone: Its antigen remains unidentified.

The CDR3 sequence is 17 residues long. J lost 4 bases, V lost 6 bases, and 14 bases had no gene match. CDR1 is MNHEY and CDR2 is SMNVEV in the germline V gene (reference sequence). The study enrolled healthy HIV-negative adults without recent acute infections or vaccinations as donors. The rearrangement links TRBV27 to TRBJ2-1, with 8 nucleotides matching TRBD1. The receptor comes from a woman aged 25 to 39 in good health. Sequencing input: naive CD4+ T cells sorted from blood. Subset given: CD45RA+ positively selected. The DNA of the CDR3 is TGTGCCAGCAGAAGACGGACTACGGGACAGGTATACAATGAGCAGTTCTTC. This encodes CASRRRTTGQVYNEQFF.